The rows below give T cell receptor beta chains drawn from one sample of a study of T cell responses to AZD1222 COVID-19 vaccine. Assay used: immunoSEQ multiplex PCR; TCRdb lists only in-frame clones, some missing. This sample has about 140,000 clones, with 92% found just once. The sample here was peripheral blood, taken 28 days after the second AZD1222 dose. The receptors shown here come from an adult who received the AZD1222 COVID-19 vaccine. Both conserved end residues are trimmed from each CDR3. Fields, in order: D gene, V gene, CDR3 protein. A D gene is named only where the DNA matches it firmly.

>NA|TRBV6-5
ASSYLKADNQPQH
>TRBD1|TRBV6-5
ASRPRTGTYNEQF
>NA|TRBV12-5
ASGLHTGELF
>TRBD2|TRBV13
ASSLLFGGNNEQF
>NA|TRBV16
ASSQFLTNYGYT
>NA|TRBV5-4
ASSWKRETMDEQY
>NA|TRBV18
ASSPLNGNTEAF
>TRBD1|TRBV7-9
ASSLSGRGLHEQF
>NA|TRBV27
ASSLFRWDTQY
>TRBD2|TRBV7-2
ASALTSGGLYEQY
>TRBD2|TRBV5-1
ASSWVSGEGNNEQY
>NA|TRBV12-3/TRBV12-4
ASRRLGTEAF
>TRBD2|TRBV18
ASSSRGGAVNSSYNEQF
>NA|TRBV4-2
ASSHGGTEAF
>NA|TRBV6-1
ASSEQGGPPRRARVAKNIQY
>NA|TRBV6-2/TRBV6-3
ASSPHETQY
>NA|TRBV29-1
SVEQYLGYGYT
>NA|TRBV10-2
ASSARRINQPQH
>NA|TRBV12-3/TRBV12-4
ASSPRAEGEQY
>NA|TRBV3-1/TRBV3-2
ASSPGTFEAF
>NA|TRBV19
ASSTRTFGNQPQH
>NA|TRBV28
ASNLDSYNEQF
>NA|TRBV29-1
SVVTKKRGPEAF
>NA|TRBV6-5
ASSLDYGYT
>NA|TRBV11-2
ASRGTRRALYGYT
>TRBD2|TRBV6-5
ASSYSLAGRGETQY
>NA|TRBV7-9
ASSPWWGEVGNEQF
>TRBD2|TRBV7-3
ASSLAGGDNEQF
>NA|TRBV11-2
ASSSPGSLGETQY
>NA|TRBV12-5
ASGLGDPIDPNGYT
>NA|TRBV14
ASSQVWGEIQY
>NA|TRBV12-3/TRBV12-4
ASSLLENQPQH
>TRBD2|TRBV7-9
ASSLDLAGGPEQF
>NA|TRBV9
ASSVGAANEKLF
>TRBD1|TRBV28
ASAETGGTEAF
>NA|TRBV18
ASSIQADTEAF
>NA|TRBV7-2
ASSLRTGGYGYT
>TRBD1|TRBV9
ASSVEQGAYEQY
>NA|TRBV13
ASSLDPLAEQY
>TRBD1|TRBV4-3
ASSQRFQGAFETQY
>NA|TRBV15
ATSRASRKGGYT
>NA|TRBV2
ASSAGFQPQH
>NA|TRBV5-1
ASSSTTGHYGYT
>NA|TRBV6-5
ASTVQGGNTIY
>NA|TRBV7-8
ASSLRLGGIGGYT
>NA|TRBV7-9
ASSSVQMGNTGELF
>NA|TRBV3-1/TRBV3-2
ASSRQGIYSYEQY
>NA|TRBV4-1
ASTNRDTTNEKLF
>NA|TRBV11-2
ASSRTLLNTGELF